These 7 T cell receptor beta chains originate from one sample sequenced in a study of Ad26.COV2.S vaccination and SARS-CoV-2 variants (dated by TCRdb to about 2021). The receptor library was made with the immunoSEQ multiplex PCR assay. This is the immuneACCESS table as TCRdb keeps it, with only in-frame sequences that have V and J called. A part of the clones is gone; compared with another copy, unresolved V genes explain less than half, and the rest is unexplained. This sample gives about 470,000 clones in total; less than 95% of them show up just once. Around 4.2% of the sample comes from the top ten. The sample's treatment or condition label, in plain terms: about 20 received Ad26.COV2.S at low or high dose, single or two shots; several received placebo; per-sample allocation not given. Repertoires of vaccine and placebo recipients were sequenced from samples collected on day 63 after the first injection.

This specimen consisted of peripheral blood, obtained in a trial of Ad26.COV2.S vaccine versus placebo. The source of these receptors is a person aged 18-60 years who received the Ad26.COV2.S COVID-19 vaccine or a placebo.

The rearrangement uses TRBV24-1 and TRBJ2-3; the match to TRBD2 covers 10 bases. Per germline, CDR1 KGHDR and CDR2 SFDVKD. V lost 3 bases, J lost 2 bases, and 4 bases stayed unmatched. The CDR3 totals 16 residues. The CDR3 DNA follows: TGTGCCACCAGTGATGGGGGACTAGCGTACACAGATACGCAGTATTTT. Translating gives CATSDGGLAYTDTQYF.

CDR3 sequence (DNA): TGTGCCAGCTCACCACCGGAGGGCCCAGATACGCAGTATTTT. Amino acids: CASSPPEGPDTQYF. The chain links TRBV18 to TRBJ2-3; a weak D match, TRBD2 (6 bases). The germline V gene has CDR1 KGHSH and CDR2 LQKENI. CDR3 length equals 14 residues. Trimming removed 0 bases from V and 4 bases from J, with 8 bases in between.

The chain employs TRBV7-8 and TRBJ2-7, with TRBD1 matching over 10 bases. The CDR3 covers 15 residues. With V trimmed by 1 base and J by 2 bases, 2 bases remained unmatched. Germline loops: CDR1 SGHVS, CDR2 FQNEAQ. The CDR3 nucleotides are TGTGCCAGCAGCTTAGGAGGGACAGGGGCCTACGAGCAGTACTTC. It translates to CASSLGGTGAYEQYF.

V usage is TRBV3-1 (or the pseudogene TRBV3-2) and J usage is TRBJ1-3; D is possibly TRBD1 (6 bases). Germline CDR1 reads LGHDT; CDR2 reads YNNKEL (reference sequence). Trimming took 1 base from V and 0 from J, leaving 13 bases between them. The CDR3 runs to 17 residues. The CDR3 reads CASSQVVGTFSGNTIYF. DNA for the CDR3: TGTGCCAGCAGCCAAGTTGTGGGGACATTCTCTGGAAACACCATATATTTT.

The CDR3 loop reads CASSIRTGRKVQETQYF. In DNA, the CDR3 is TGTGCCAGTAGTATTAGGACAGGGCGAAAGGTACAAGAGACCCAGTACTTC. The chain carries TRBV19 and TRBJ2-5; 8 nucleotides line up with TRBD1. With V trimmed by 3 bases and J by 2 bases, 11 bases remained unmatched. CDR3 length: 17 residues. Germline V gives CDR1 LNHDA, CDR2 SQIVND (reference sequence).

The chain joins TRBV5-6 to TRBJ1-2, with a possible D match to TRBD1 (5 bases). V was cut by 1 base and J by 0 bases, with 16 bases left in between. The CDR3 spans 17 residues. Germline CDR1 is SGHDT and CDR2 is YYEEEE. CDR3 protein: CASSLKKGRNPNYGYTF. CDR3 nucleotide sequence: TGTGCCAGCAGCTTGAAGAAGGGGCGAAACCCTAACTATGGCTACACCTTC.

This clone was counted a single time. This chain links TRBV30 with TRBJ2-1; a possible D gene is TRBD2 (6 bases). From germline, CDR1 is GTSNPN and CDR2 SVGIG (reference sequence). Trimming took 6 bases from V and 4 from J, leaving 13 bases between them. This CDR3 has 13 residues. This CDR3 reads CACLEGSYNEQFF. CDR3 DNA sequence: TGTGCCTGTCTGGAGGGGTCATACAATGAGCAGTTCTTC.